This T cell receptor (beta chain) was sequenced for a study of blood T cell repertoires in COVID-19. Background on the study: Some COVID-19 samples were acute and others convalescent; all came from the United States, Italy and Spain. T cells, B-cell-depleted T cells, or PBMCs supplied cDNA or gDNA.

Original analysis: Nucleated cell number was recorded as an estimate derived from reference gene primer amplification. Some clones are missing from TCRdb's copy, which holds only in-frame ones; the method was immunoSEQ multiplex PCR. D and trimming come from the DNA, and the V and J calls and clone size come from that table. The data contain about 490,000 clones, approximately 85% of them singletons. V was shortened by 5 bases and J by 3 bases, with 17 bases between the two germline ends. The CDR3 has 15 amino acids. CDR1 is LNHDA, CDR2 SQIVND, per germline (reference sequence). What was sequenced was peripheral blood. The J gene is TRBJ2-7, the V gene TRBV19, with a possible D match to TRBD2 (5 bases). The source of this sequence is a human donor in a cohort sampled during active COVID-19. As DNA, the CDR3 is TGTGCCAGTAGTCCCTCCTGGCCGAGGGTCTACGAGCAGTACTTC. Its protein is CASSPSWPRVYEQYF.